These 16 T cell receptor beta chains came from one sample sequenced in a study of brain metastases from non-small cell lung cancer. Generated by immunoSEQ multiplex PCR, the TCRdb table keeps only in-frame clones and is missing some. The sample has 4,000 to 5,000 clones; around 80% are singletons. The sample comprised primary lung tumor tissue. The source of these receptors is a donor aged 40 or older with non-small cell lung cancer.

With regard to this clone: The same CDR3 is also encoded by other DNA sequences in this sample. V usage is TRBV19 and J usage is TRBJ2-6; no clear D. The germline V and J ends were trimmed by 0 bases and 2 bases, with 8 bases remaining between them. CDR1 is LNHDA and CDR2 is SQIVND in the germline V gene (reference sequence). The CDR3 covers 16 residues. The CDR3 sequence is CASSIDEAPGANVLTF. CDR3 in DNA: TGTGCCAGTAGTATAGACGAGGCGCCTGGGGCCAACGTCCTGACTTTC.

The V gene is TRBV2, the J gene TRBJ2-3, with 8 bases aligning to TRBD2. The CDR3 is 17 amino acids. Germline V gene sequence: CDR1 SNHLY, CDR2 FYNNEI. V shed 10 bases and J 0 bases; nucleotides not matched to a gene: 15. Written as DNA, the CDR3 is TGTGCCACCCCGGGGGCGCGGGGGGTAACTAGCACAGATACGCAGTATTTT. It translates to CATPGARGVTSTDTQYF.

The rearrangement links TRBV6-1 to TRBJ1-3, with D uncertain. Germline values: CDR1 MNHNS, CDR2 SASEGT. CDR3 length: 14 residues. V lost 1 base, J lost 4 bases, and 8 bases lay in between. The CDR3 protein is CASSEVPQGNTIYF. The DNA of the CDR3 is TGTGCCAGCAGTGAAGTCCCGCAAGGAAACACCATATATTTT.

The CDR3 DNA reads as TGTGCCGCCTCGAGAGGGGGAGACTATGGCTACACCTTC. It translates to CAASRGGDYGYTF. This chain joins TRBV5-4 and TRBJ1-2, with D perhaps TRBD1 (6 bases). Trimming shortened V by 10 bases and J by 3 bases, and 16 bases separated the two germline ends. CDR3 size: 13 residues. CDR1 and CDR2 (germline): SGHNT, YYREEE (reference sequence).

In regard to this clone: One junction end does not reproduce the germline sequence, and a read error may be involved. The chain is built from TRBV9 and TRBJ1-1; 7 bases agree with TRBD1. This CDR3 is built from 12 residues. From germline, CDR1 is SGDLS and CDR2 YYNGEE. CDR3 region: CASSPGQTETFF. CDR3 sequence (DNA): TGTGCCAGCAGCCCGGGACAGACTGAAACTTTCTTT.

The J gene is TRBJ1-6, the V gene TRBV6-5, with a possible D match to TRBD1 (6 bases). CDR3 length equals 15 residues. Germline values: CDR1 MNHEY, CDR2 SVGAGI. Deletions cut 1 base from V and 5 bases from J, with 9 bases between. CDR3 residues: CASSYLDSNNSPLHF. CDR3 bases: TGTGCCAGCAGTTACTTGGACAGCAATAATTCACCCCTCCACTTT.

The V and J genes are TRBV7-8 and TRBJ2-1; D is possibly TRBD1 (5 bases). Germline lookup yields CDR1 SGHVS and CDR2 FQNEAQ. This CDR3 spans 14 amino acids. V shed 4 bases and J shed 5 bases, with 12 bases lying between them. CDR3 bases: TGTGCCAGCAGCTCTACAACCAGGGACAATGAGCAGTTCTTC. The encoded protein is CASSSTTRDNEQFF.

The sample holds a few counts of this clone. The chain employs TRBV12-3 or TRBV12-4 and TRBJ2-3; D possibly corresponds to TRBD1 (6 bases). Trimming removed 2 bases from V and 8 bases from J, with 11 bases in between. The CDR3 has 13 amino acids. CDR3 region: CASSLIEGVTQYF. The CDR3 DNA is TGTGCCAGCAGTTTAATAGAGGGGGTTACGCAGTATTTT.

This clone was seen more than once but under ten times. The chain employs TRBV19 and TRBJ2-1; 7 bases align to TRBD1. V trimming: 9 bases; J trimming: 2 bases; junction bases outside the gene matches: 7. The CDR3 has 14 residues. Germline V gene sequence: CDR1 LNHDA, CDR2 SQIVND (reference sequence). In DNA form, the CDR3 reads TGTGCCAGCGGCCGGGACAGACCCTACAATGAGCAGTTCTTC. As protein: CASGRDRPYNEQFF.

The chain has TRBV5-1 and TRBJ2-3; 9 bases line up with TRBD2. Looked up from germline, CDR1 is SGHRS and CDR2 is YFSETQ. V was clipped by 1 base and J by 6 bases; unmatched bases: 9. This CDR3 is 16 amino acids long. CDR3 nucleotide sequence: TGCGCCAGCAGCTTGAGCGAGCTAGCGGGGATTGATACGCAGTATTTT. Protein: CASSLSELAGIDTQYF. The variable domain in full, with the rest retrieved from reference TRBV5-1 and TRBJ2-3, is KAGVTQTPRYLIKTRGQQVTLSCSPISGHRSVSWYQQTPGQGLQFLFEYFSETQRNKGNFPGRFSGRQFSNSRSEMNVSTLELGDSALYLCASSLSELAGIDTQYFGPGTRLTVL.

The chain is built from TRBV9 and TRBJ1-1; D ambiguous. V shed 3 bases and J shed 6 bases, with 18 bases lying between them. The CDR3 length is 15 residues. Germline V CDR1 and CDR2: SGDLS, YYNGEE. CDR3 bases: TGTGCCAGCAGCGCCAGACCTACGATAGAACCTGAAGCTTTCTTT. This translates into CASSARPTIEPEAFF. The full variable domain, with the rest looked up from reference TRBV9 and TRBJ1-1, is DSGVTQTPKHLITATGQRVTLRCSPRSGDLSVYWYQQSLDQGLQFLIQYYNGEERAKGNILERFSAQQFPDLHSELNLSSLELGDSALYFCASSARPTIEPEAFFGQGTRLTVV.

Concerning this clone itself: A read error is possible here, since a much larger clone lies one base away. V is TRBV2 and J is TRBJ2-7; 7 nucleotides match TRBD2. Germline V gene lookup returns CDR1 SNHLY and CDR2 FYNNEI. The CDR3 length is 14 residues. Here the CDR3 reads CTSKGGAASYEQYV. The DNA for the CDR3 is TGTACCAGCAAGGGAGGGGCCGCCTCCTACGAGCAGTACGTC.

This rearrangement joins TRBV4-1 to TRBJ2-1, with D perhaps TRBD1 or TRBD2 (5 bases each). This CDR3 contains 15 residues. Deletions cut 1 base from V and 4 bases from J, with 11 bases between. Germline V gene data show CDR1 as MGHRA and CDR2 as YSYEKL. The CDR3 spells CASSQAWDGYNEQFF. In DNA form, the CDR3 reads TGCGCCAGCAGCCAAGCCTGGGACGGATACAATGAGCAGTTCTTC.

V usage is TRBV7-9 and J usage is TRBJ2-3, with D possibly being TRBD1 (6 bases). Germline V gene data show CDR1 as SEHNR and CDR2 as FQNEAQ (reference sequence). V lost 1 base and J 5 bases, leaving 10 bases between the germline ends. The length of the CDR3 is 14 residues. The CDR3 reads CASSLVGGEDTQYF. In DNA form, the CDR3 reads TGTGCCAGCAGCTTAGTAGGGGGAGAAGATACGCAGTATTTT.

This sequence joins TRBV5-6 and TRBJ1-4; D is unclear. The germline CDR1 and CDR2 sequences are SGHDT and YYEEEE. The CDR3 runs to 14 residues. V was trimmed by 2 bases and J by 0 bases, leaving 5 bases between them. The CDR3 nucleotides are TGTGCCAGCAGCTTATATGCAACTAATGAAAAACTGTTTTTT. It codes for CASSLYATNEKLFF.

This rearrangement joins TRBV7-2 to TRBJ2-7, with 11 bases lining up with TRBD1. From germline, CDR1 is SGHTA and CDR2 FQGNSA. CDR3 size: 16 residues. With 2 bases clipped from V and 3 bases from J, the junction kept 6 bases outside the gene matches. CDR3: CASSLSSGTGGYEQYF. CDR3 bases: TGTGCCAGCAGCTTATCATCCGGGACAGGGGGCTACGAGCAGTACTTC. Complete variable domain (other parts from reference TRBV7-2 and TRBJ2-7): GAGVSQSPSNKVTEKGKDVELRCDPISGHTALYWYRQSLGQGLEFLIYFQGNSAPDKSGLPSDRFSAERTGGSVSTLTIQRTQQEDSAVYLCASSLSSGTGGYEQYFGPGTRLTVT.